The present TCR beta chain was sequenced within a study of cytomegalovirus exposure and HLA in healthy donors. General study results and limits: The number of N-insertions in an Asian-associated ancestry cluster was reportedly below the approximately 700-donor mean in a later analysis. Listed as cytomegalovirus-associated were 150 or so TCR beta chains.

PCR was performed using 60 Vbeta and 13 Jbeta primers. Here immunoSEQ multiplex PCR was the method, and the copy in TCRdb shows in-frame clones only, minus some. The data show around 90,000 clones, roughly 86% seen once. Germline V gene sequence: CDR1 SNHLY, CDR2 FYNNEI. The germline V and J ends were trimmed by 9 bases and 3 bases, with 14 bases remaining between them. The length of the CDR3 is 13 residues. Remarks on this clone: The antigen remains unidentified.

Specimen: PBMCs. The receptor was derived from a man between 25 and 39 years old in good health and CMV-seropositive. This rearrangement joins TRBV2 to TRBJ1-2; D is ambiguous. CDR3 sequence: CASRADGDYGYTF. The CDR3 region has the DNA TGTGCCAGTAGAGCGGACGGAGACTATGGCTACACCTTC. Drawing the rest from reference TRBV2 and TRBJ1-2, the complete variable domain is EPEVTQTPSHQVTQMGQEVILRCVPISNHLYFYWYRQILGQKVEFLVSFYNNEISEKSEIFDDQFSVERPDGSNFTLKIRSTKLEDSAMYFCASRADGDYGYTFGSGTRLTVV.